This TCR beta chain appears in the sequencing data of a study of CD8+CD57+ T cells in acquired aplastic anemia. At the level of the study: Recorded DNA amounts for sorted CD4+ and CD8+ cells had an average of around 3.5 ug. Regarding the study as a whole: Approximately 30 CD8+ CDR3 sequences were shared between patients and controls.

Comments on this clonotype: Its antigen is unidentified.

The TCR beta profiling, which covered VDJ combination and CDR3 sequence, was carried out using genomic DNA as the template. From the reads, TCRdb called clonotypes with MiXCR, one entry per CDR3 protein. The data show under 350,000 distinct CDR3 sequences, 45% to 65% seen once. Individuals selected for sequencing had exhibited CD8+CD57+ cell expansion on flow cytometry. Diagnosis of severe acquired aplastic anemia applied to all patients. Patients were treatment-naive when blood was sampled. The CDR3 has 13 amino acids. The germline V gene has CDR1 SGHNT and CDR2 YYREEE (reference sequence). V dropped 5 bases and J dropped 6 bases, with 14 bases sitting between them.

V and J are TRBV5-4 and TRBJ1-1; possible D gene TRBD1, 5 bases. The sample consisted of sorted CD4+, CD8+, or CD8+CD57+ T cells (not recorded which) from PBMCs. This receptor was obtained from a human donor with aplastic anemia. The CDR3: CASRPDRLSEAFF. Here the CDR3 DNA reads TGTGCCAGCAGGCCAGACAGATTGTCTGAAGCTTTCTTT. The variable domain in full, with the rest retrieved from reference TRBV5-4 and TRBJ1-1, is ETGVTQSPTHLIKTRGQQVTLRCSSQSGHNTVSWYQQALGQGPQFIFQYYREEENGRGNFPPRFSGLQFPNYSSELNVNALELDDSALYLCASRPDRLSEAFFGQGTRLTVV.